One sample yielded the 15 T cell receptor beta chains listed below, sequenced in a study of PD-1 blockade in classical Hodgkin lymphoma. Every patient experienced relapse after autologous stem cell transplantation, and brentuximab vedotin exposure varied. The assay was immunoSEQ multiplex PCR, and TCRdb's table has in-frame clones only and misses some. The data show roughly 28,000 clones, with around 84% seen just once and around a third held by the top ten. The sequencing used peripheral blood mononuclear cells (PBMCs), collected before the second cycle of nivolumab. These receptors were taken from a human donor with classical Hodgkin lymphoma.

The chain combines TRBV5-1 with TRBJ1-3; 7 bases are shared with TRBD1. Germline V lookup: CDR1 SGHRS, CDR2 YFSETQ. This CDR3 spans 14 amino acids. J gave up 4 bases and V 3 bases, and 4 bases lay outside the gene matches. The CDR3 nucleotides are TGCGCCAGCAGCTCCGGGACAGAAGGAAACACCATATATTTT. Its protein is CASSSGTEGNTIYF.

The J gene is TRBJ2-5, the V gene TRBV5-6; D may be TRBD2 (5 bases). The V end was cut by 1 base, the J end by 11 bases, with 12 bases between. Germline V CDR1 and CDR2: SGHDT, YYEEEE. CDR3 length: 12 residues. The CDR3 bases are TGTGCCAGCAGCTTGATGGCAGCGGTGCAGTACTTC. Translation: CASSLMAAVQYF.

By share, this clone ranks as medium-sized. This chain joins TRBV10-3 and TRBJ1-6; D not certain. The CDR3 is made up of 12 amino acids. V lost 6 bases and J lost 7, with 7 bases in between. Germline V gene data show CDR1 as ENHRY and CDR2 as SYGVKD. For the CDR3, the DNA is TGTGCCATCAGCACCGGGAATTCACCCCTCCACTTT. Protein product: CAISTGNSPLHF.

The V call is TRBV11-2, the J call TRBJ1-2, with a weak D call TRBD1 (5 bases). V dropped 3 bases and J dropped 9 bases, with 14 bases sitting between them. CDR1 is SGHAT, CDR2 FQNNGV, per germline. The CDR3 consists of 13 residues. The CDR3 protein is CASSFPGLDRYTF. The DNA for the CDR3 is TGTGCCAGCAGCTTCCCAGGGTTAGACCGCTACACCTTC.

The chain has TRBV19 and TRBJ1-1; tentative D call: TRBD1 (6 bases). CDR1 and CDR2 from the germline V gene are LNHDA and SQIVND (reference sequence). CDR3 length equals 21 residues. Trimming stripped 0 bases from V and 1 base from J, with 27 bases between. The CDR3 DNA follows: TGTGCCAGTAGTATAGATCTAGTCAGAACTAACTTGGGACACCCGAACACTGAAGCTTTCTTT. It encodes CASSIDLVRTNLGHPNTEAFF.

Turning to this clone: Other nucleotide sequences from this sample produce the same CDR3. This chain uses TRBV7-9 with TRBJ1-6; D not resolved. Germline values: CDR1 SEHNR, CDR2 FQNEAQ (reference sequence). The CDR3 extends over 14 amino acids. Trimming removed 0 bases at V and 9 bases at J, with 9 bases between. The DNA for the CDR3 is TGTGCCAGCAGCTTAGCAGGATTGGGTTCACCCCTCCACTTT. Its translation: CASSLAGLGSPLHF.

This clone appeared once. In the same sample, other DNA sequences code for this CDR3. V and J are TRBV5-1 and TRBJ1-1; D unclear. V was trimmed by 1 base and J by 0 bases, leaving 7 bases between them. CDR1 and CDR2 (germline): SGHRS, YFSETQ. This CDR3 is 14 amino acids long. The CDR3 nucleotides are TGCGCCAGCAGCTTGTCTGGGTTGAACACTGAAGCTTTCTTT. It translates to CASSLSGLNTEAFF.

This clone was seen only a few times. The chain has TRBV7-9 and TRBJ2-7, with 7 bases fitting TRBD1. CDR3 size: 14 residues. Germline V CDR1 and CDR2: SEHNR, FQNEAQ (reference sequence). V gave up 1 base and J gave up 4 bases; unmatched junction bases: 4. DNA of the CDR3: TGTGCCAGCAGCTTAGAAGGGGGCGCGTACGAGCAGTACTTC. Protein product: CASSLEGGAYEQYF.

V gene TRBV6-1 combines with J gene TRBJ1-1, with D perhaps TRBD1 (5 bases). CDR1 is MNHNS, CDR2 SASEGT, per germline. There are 18 residues in the CDR3. Trimming cost V 1 base and J 5 bases, with 23 bases left between them. The chain's CDR3 is CASSEGFGARFERTEAFF. CDR3 nucleotide sequence: TGTGCCAGCAGTGAAGGATTCGGGGCTCGGTTTGAAAGAACTGAAGCTTTCTTT.

V usage is TRBV7-2 and J usage is TRBJ1-2; D is uncertain. V was shortened by 5 bases and J by 4 bases, with 14 bases between the two germline ends. CDR1 is SGHTA and CDR2 is FQGNSA in the germline V gene. The CDR3 loop spans 14 amino acids. The CDR3, as DNA: TGTGCCAGCAGCCCCACATTTGGTGGCTATGGCTACACCTTC. Its protein is CASSPTFGGYGYTF.

As for this clone: This sample also contains other DNA sequences that code for the same CDR3. The chain is built from TRBV10-1 and TRBJ2-1; no definite D call. Trimming stripped 7 bases from V and 0 bases from J, with 13 bases between. The CDR3 is 15 amino acids. In germline, CDR1 is WNHNN, CDR2 SYGVQD (reference sequence). Here the CDR3 DNA reads TGCGCCAGCATCAAGACATCGCGCTCCTACAATGAGCAGTTCTTC. Translated: CASIKTSRSYNEQFF.

This chain joins TRBV28 and TRBJ1-4; possibly TRBD1 for D (5 bases). V was clipped by 3 bases and J by 6 bases, with 14 bases between them. The CDR3 extends over 15 amino acids. Per the germline V gene, CDR1 is MDHEN and CDR2 is SYDVKM. The CDR3, as DNA: TGTGCCAGCAGTTTTCCCTTCTTGGGGGATGAAAAACTGTTTTTT. It translates to CASSFPFLGDEKLFF.

This chain links TRBV30 with TRBJ2-5, with unresolved D. In germline, CDR1 is GTSNPN, CDR2 SVGIG (reference sequence). The germline V and J ends were trimmed by 3 bases and 5 bases, with 7 bases remaining between them. CDR3 length equals 11 residues. This CDR3 is CAWSGHETQYF. The CDR3 coding sequence is TGTGCCTGGAGCGGCCATGAGACCCAGTACTTC.

The chain couples TRBV7-9 to TRBJ1-1; the D is unclear. Germline V lookup: CDR1 SEHNR, CDR2 FQNEAQ (reference sequence). This CDR3 region has 14 residues. With 0 bases removed from V and 11 bases from J, the gap between germline ends came to 16 bases. CDR3 bases: TGTGCCAGCAGCTTAGCGGCTGGACCGTCAGCCGCTTTCTTT. This sequence encodes CASSLAAGPSAAFF.

V gene TRBV7-2 combines with J gene TRBJ1-5; D is possibly TRBD1 (6 bases). Trimming stripped 5 bases from V and 5 bases from J, with 13 bases between. This CDR3 comprises 14 residues. CDR1 is SGHTA and CDR2 is FQGNSA in the germline V gene. The CDR3 here is CASSPRQGYQPQHF. DNA of the CDR3: TGTGCCAGCAGCCCCCGCCAGGGGTATCAGCCCCAGCATTTT.